Listed here is a single TCR beta chain. The antigen is not known. The data originate from a study of blood T cells in healthy people across ages. RNA extraction gave at least 5 micrograms of total RNA per sample. The study's findings and limits: As age increased, TCR beta diversity per million T cells fell in a roughly linear fashion.

The CDR3 sequence is 16 residues long. Deletions cut 4 bases from V and 0 bases from J, with 15 bases between. Germline V gives CDR1 SGDLS, CDR2 YYNGEE. A second PCR of 7 to 11 cycles used a sample-barcoded 5' primer and a J-beta primer mix. A 12-random-nucleotide template-switch adaptor tagged each cDNA molecule. From the 5' RACE reads, TCRdb called clonotypes with MiXCR, one entry per CDR3 protein. The sample holds roughly 2 million distinct CDR3 sequences, about 49% seen once. Material: blood. V is TRBV9 and J is TRBJ2-3; possible D gene TRBD1, 6 bases. This receptor was obtained from a woman aged 40 to 50 in good health. CDR3 in amino acids: CASSPHRAASTDTQYF. In DNA, the CDR3 is TGTGCCAGCAGCCCCCACAGGGCTGCCAGCACAGATACGCAGTATTTT.